These T cell receptor beta chains were read from a single sample in a study of blood T cell repertoires in COVID-19. Assay used: immunoSEQ multiplex PCR; TCRdb lists only in-frame clones, some missing. Of 200,000 to 250,000 clones in the sample, 75% to 95% were seen once. Sequencing used PBMCs or T cells enriched from blood (not recorded which). The receptor set was obtained from a woman between 18 and 30 years old who had recovered from COVID-19. Each CDR3 is given with its conserved first and last residue. The order of the fields is D gene, V gene, clone size, J gene, CDR3 protein, CDR3 DNA. D genes are given only for firm matches. Only some rows state a clone size, as once, few, many or a class for expanded clones.

D gene: -
V gene: TRBV4-1
clone size: -
J gene: TRBJ1-4
CDR3 protein: CASTTRWSQNNEKLFF
CDR3 DNA: TGCGCCAGCACTACAAGATGGTCACAGAATAATGAAAAACTGTTTTTT

D gene: -
V gene: TRBV11-3
clone size: -
J gene: TRBJ2-2
CDR3 protein: CASSLESSYTGELFF
CDR3 DNA: TGTGCCAGCAGCTTAGAATCCAGTTACACCGGGGAGCTGTTTTTT

D gene: -
V gene: TRBV10-3
clone size: -
J gene: TRBJ1-6
CDR3 protein: CAIGEQGQNSPLHF
CDR3 DNA: TGTGCCATCGGGGAACAGGGCCAAAATTCACCCCTCCACTTT

D gene: -
V gene: TRBV7-8
clone size: -
J gene: TRBJ2-3
CDR3 protein: CASSPLDTQYF
CDR3 DNA: TGTGCCAGCAGCCCTCTGGATACGCAGTATTTT

D gene: TRBD1
V gene: TRBV5-6
clone size: once
J gene: TRBJ1-2
CDR3 protein: CASSLDRGSYGYTF
CDR3 DNA: TGTGCCAGCAGCTTAGACAGGGGATCCTATGGCTACACCTTC

D gene: -
V gene: TRBV6-1
clone size: -
J gene: TRBJ2-6
CDR3 protein: CASSEGSSGANVLTF
CDR3 DNA: TGTGCCAGCAGTGAAGGCAGCTCTGGGGCCAACGTCCTGACTTTC

D gene: TRBD1
V gene: TRBV19
clone size: -
J gene: TRBJ1-2
CDR3 protein: CASSIGTGTAYGYTF
CDR3 DNA: TGTGCCAGTAGTATAGGAACCGGGACAGCATATGGCTACACCTTC

D gene: -
V gene: TRBV3-1/TRBV3-2
clone size: once
J gene: TRBJ2-3
CDR3 protein: CASRDPAGSTDTQYF
CDR3 DNA: TGTGCCAGCAGGGACCCCGCGGGGAGCACAGATACGCAGTATTTT

D gene: TRBD1
V gene: TRBV6-5
clone size: once
J gene: TRBJ2-5
CDR3 protein: CASSDSTGRETQYF
CDR3 DNA: TGTGCCAGCAGTGACTCGACAGGGAGAGAGACCCAGTACTTC

D gene: TRBD2
V gene: TRBV6-5
clone size: -
J gene: TRBJ2-1
CDR3 protein: CASSDGLAGSNEQFF
CDR3 DNA: TGTGCCAGCAGCGACGGACTAGCGGGGAGTAATGAGCAGTTCTTC

D gene: -
V gene: TRBV7-6
clone size: -
J gene: TRBJ1-2
CDR3 protein: CASSLDRYYGYTF
CDR3 DNA: TGTGCCAGCAGCTTAGACAGATACTATGGCTACACCTTC

D gene: TRBD1
V gene: TRBV7-2
clone size: -
J gene: TRBJ1-1
CDR3 protein: CASSSQGRTEAFF
CDR3 DNA: TGTGCCAGCAGCTCACAGGGGAGAACTGAAGCTTTCTTT

D gene: TRBD2
V gene: TRBV4-2
clone size: -
J gene: TRBJ2-3
CDR3 protein: CASSQDGSGKRDTQYF
CDR3 DNA: TGTGCCAGCAGCCAAGATGGTAGCGGGAAAAGGGATACGCAGTATTTT

D gene: -
V gene: TRBV9
clone size: -
J gene: TRBJ2-1
CDR3 protein: CASSGPTNRESDPIFFNEQFF
CDR3 DNA: TGTGCCAGCAGCGGACCTACTAACAGGGAATCAGACCCCATCTTCTTCAATGAGCAGTTCTTC

D gene: -
V gene: TRBV6-5
clone size: -
J gene: TRBJ1-1
CDR3 protein: CASRNGGGNTEAFF
CDR3 DNA: TGTGCCAGCAGGAACGGGGGAGGAAACACTGAAGCTTTCTTT

D gene: -
V gene: TRBV5-1
clone size: -
J gene: TRBJ1-1
CDR3 protein: CASSLHRQLNTEAFF
CDR3 DNA: TGCGCCAGCAGCTTGCATAGACAGTTGAACACTGAAGCTTTCTTT

D gene: -
V gene: TRBV7-6
clone size: -
J gene: TRBJ2-5
CDR3 protein: CASSLGPGRTGTQYF
CDR3 DNA: TGTGCCAGCAGCTTAGGGCCGGGAAGGACGGGGACCCAGTACTTC

D gene: -
V gene: TRBV27
clone size: -
J gene: TRBJ2-3
CDR3 protein: CASSSTPSGTDTQYF
CDR3 DNA: TGTGCCAGCAGTTCAACGCCCTCAGGTACAGATACGCAGTATTTT

D gene: TRBD2
V gene: TRBV7-3
clone size: -
J gene: TRBJ2-7
CDR3 protein: CASSLPWLADPNGFEQYF
CDR3 DNA: TGTGCCAGCAGCTTACCGTGGCTAGCGGACCCTAACGGCTTCGAGCAGTACTTC

D gene: -
V gene: TRBV9
clone size: -
J gene: TRBJ1-2
CDR3 protein: CASSEGGYGYTF
CDR3 DNA: TGTGCCAGCAGCGAGGGAGGATATGGCTACACCTTC

D gene: -
V gene: TRBV4-1
clone size: -
J gene: TRBJ1-5
CDR3 protein: CASSQNPPGAQPQHF
CDR3 DNA: TGCGCCAGCAGCCAAAACCCCCCAGGGGCTCAGCCCCAGCATTTT

D gene: TRBD2
V gene: TRBV2
clone size: once
J gene: TRBJ2-3
CDR3 protein: CASITGTSGGDTQYF
CDR3 DNA: TGTGCCAGCATCACAGGGACTAGCGGTGGAGATACGCAGTATTTT

D gene: -
V gene: TRBV5-1
clone size: -
J gene: TRBJ1-3
CDR3 protein: CASRQESGNTIYF
CDR3 DNA: TGCGCCAGCAGACAGGAATCTGGAAACACCATATATTTT

D gene: -
V gene: TRBV25-1
clone size: -
J gene: TRBJ2-5
CDR3 protein: CASSDGTRKETQYF
CDR3 DNA: TGTGCCAGCAGTGATGGGACTCGAAAAGAGACCCAGTACTTC

D gene: -
V gene: TRBV3-1/TRBV3-2
clone size: -
J gene: TRBJ1-5
CDR3 protein: CASSQDPRQPQHF
CDR3 DNA: TGTGCCAGCAGCCAAGATCCCCGTCAGCCCCAGCATTTT

D gene: -
V gene: TRBV5-1
clone size: once
J gene: TRBJ1-5
CDR3 protein: CASSLMGDQPQHF
CDR3 DNA: TGCGCCAGCAGCTTGATGGGAGATCAGCCCCAGCATTTT

D gene: -
V gene: TRBV3-1/TRBV3-2
clone size: once
J gene: TRBJ2-7
CDR3 protein: CASSQRAAEQYF
CDR3 DNA: TGTGCCAGCAGCCAACGAGCCGCGGAGCAGTACTTC

D gene: TRBD1
V gene: TRBV7-6
clone size: -
J gene: TRBJ2-5
CDR3 protein: CASSTTGTGGQETQYF
CDR3 DNA: TGTGCCAGCAGCACGACCGGGACAGGGGGACAAGAGACCCAGTACTTC

D gene: -
V gene: TRBV6-5
clone size: -
J gene: TRBJ2-3
CDR3 protein: CASSRDPDTQYF
CDR3 DNA: TGTGCCAGCTCGCGGGACCCAGATACGCAGTATTTT

D gene: TRBD1
V gene: TRBV19
clone size: -
J gene: TRBJ2-1
CDR3 protein: CASCGDRDFNEQFF
CDR3 DNA: TGTGCCAGTTGCGGGGACAGGGATTTCAATGAGCAGTTCTTC

D gene: TRBD2
V gene: TRBV5-4
clone size: few
J gene: TRBJ2-7
CDR3 protein: CASSLAHTGLAGGREDF
CDR3 DNA: TGTGCCAGCAGCTTGGCCCATACGGGACTAGCGGGAGGGCGGGAAGACTTC

D gene: TRBD2
V gene: TRBV20-1
clone size: -
J gene: TRBJ2-7
CDR3 protein: CSASGLAGTYEQYF
CDR3 DNA: TGCAGTGCTAGTGGACTAGCGGGAACGTACGAGCAGTACTTC

D gene: TRBD1
V gene: TRBV28
clone size: -
J gene: TRBJ2-2
CDR3 protein: CASSDPRGQQNTGELFF
CDR3 DNA: TGTGCCAGCAGCGATCCTAGGGGACAGCAGAACACCGGGGAGCTGTTTTTT

D gene: -
V gene: TRBV12-3/TRBV12-4
clone size: -
J gene: TRBJ1-2
CDR3 protein: CASTVRAGVGYTF
CDR3 DNA: TGTGCCAGCACCGTCAGAGCCGGGGTGGGCTACACCTTC

D gene: TRBD1
V gene: TRBV10-3
clone size: -
J gene: TRBJ1-1
CDR3 protein: CAISRQGSVTEAFF
CDR3 DNA: TGTGCCATCAGCAGACAGGGGTCGGTCACTGAAGCTTTCTTT

D gene: -
V gene: TRBV19
clone size: -
J gene: TRBJ1-5
CDR3 protein: CASSRGRQQPQHF
CDR3 DNA: TGTGCCAGTAGTAGGGGCAGACAACAGCCCCAGCATTTT

D gene: TRBD1
V gene: TRBV27
clone size: -
J gene: TRBJ2-1
CDR3 protein: CATSPGTGALVAFF
CDR3 DNA: TGTGCCACTTCTCCCGGGACAGGGGCCCTCGTGGCGTTCTTC

D gene: -
V gene: TRBV4-1
clone size: -
J gene: TRBJ2-5
CDR3 protein: CASSQEETVAGGTQYF
CDR3 DNA: TGCGCCAGCAGCCAAGAAGAGACAGTCGCCGGGGGGACCCAGTACTTC

D gene: -
V gene: TRBV5-1
clone size: -
J gene: TRBJ2-1
CDR3 protein: CASSLAQGEGGFF
CDR3 DNA: TGCGCCAGCAGCTTGGCCCAGGGTGAAGGGGGGTTCTTC

D gene: -
V gene: TRBV3-1/TRBV3-2
clone size: -
J gene: TRBJ1-1
CDR3 protein: CASSQVGVGAFF
CDR3 DNA: TGTGCCAGCAGCCAAGTAGGGGTAGGGGCTTTCTTT

D gene: TRBD1
V gene: TRBV10-3
clone size: -
J gene: TRBJ2-7
CDR3 protein: CAIKGQGMYEQYF
CDR3 DNA: TGTGCCATCAAGGGACAGGGAATGTACGAGCAGTACTTC

D gene: -
V gene: TRBV4-1
clone size: -
J gene: TRBJ1-1
CDR3 protein: CASSLHQGPTEAFF
CDR3 DNA: TGCGCCAGCAGCCTCCATCAGGGTCCTACTGAAGCTTTCTTT

D gene: TRBD1
V gene: TRBV11-2
clone size: -
J gene: TRBJ1-1
CDR3 protein: CASSLRQGANTEAFF
CDR3 DNA: TGTGCCAGCAGCTTGCGCCAGGGGGCGAACACTGAAGCTTTCTTT

D gene: -
V gene: TRBV29-1
clone size: -
J gene: TRBJ1-2
CDR3 protein: CSVEERVGYTF
CDR3 DNA: TGCAGCGTTGAAGAGAGGGTAGGCTACACCTTC

D gene: -
V gene: TRBV6-6
clone size: -
J gene: TRBJ1-5
CDR3 protein: CASSPPRGYSNQPQHF
CDR3 DNA: TGTGCCAGCAGTCCACCTAGGGGGTATAGCAATCAGCCCCAGCATTTT

D gene: TRBD1
V gene: TRBV19
clone size: -
J gene: TRBJ1-6
CDR3 protein: CASSITTGSNSPLHF
CDR3 DNA: TGTGCCAGTAGTATTACGACAGGGAGTAATTCACCCCTCCACTTT

D gene: TRBD2
V gene: TRBV3-1/TRBV3-2
clone size: -
J gene: TRBJ2-7
CDR3 protein: CAGRGVSLIENEQYF
CDR3 DNA: TGTGCCGGCCGGGGGGTGAGCTTAATAGAAAACGAGCAGTACTTC

D gene: TRBD1
V gene: TRBV6-2/TRBV6-3
clone size: -
J gene: TRBJ1-2
CDR3 protein: CASSYRDRAGYTF
CDR3 DNA: TGTGCCAGCAGTTACCGGGACAGGGCTGGCTACACCTTC

D gene: TRBD2
V gene: TRBV9
clone size: -
J gene: TRBJ2-1
CDR3 protein: CASSGTRRFRQFF
CDR3 DNA: TGTGCCAGCAGCGGGACTAGGAGGTTTCGGCAGTTCTTC

D gene: TRBD1
V gene: TRBV5-1
clone size: -
J gene: TRBJ1-4
CDR3 protein: CASSPGTGVEKLFF
CDR3 DNA: TGCGCCAGCAGCCCCGGGACAGGGGTCGAAAAACTGTTTTTT

D gene: TRBD1
V gene: TRBV11-3
clone size: -
J gene: TRBJ1-1
CDR3 protein: CASSHGTGTEAFF
CDR3 DNA: TGTGCCAGCAGCCACGGGACAGGGACTGAAGCTTTCTTT

D gene: TRBD1
V gene: TRBV7-9
clone size: few
J gene: TRBJ2-7
CDR3 protein: CASSLVLRQGVPYEQYF
CDR3 DNA: TGTGCCAGCAGCTTAGTCCTTCGACAGGGGGTTCCCTACGAGCAGTACTTC

D gene: -
V gene: TRBV4-2
clone size: -
J gene: TRBJ1-4
CDR3 protein: CASSLHRAANEKLFF
CDR3 DNA: TGTGCCAGCAGCCTCCACAGGGCAGCTAATGAAAAACTGTTTTTT

D gene: -
V gene: TRBV27
clone size: once
J gene: TRBJ2-1
CDR3 protein: CASSPPTGVRAGEQFF
CDR3 DNA: TGTGCCAGCAGTCCCCCCACGGGAGTACGGGCGGGTGAGCAGTTCTTC